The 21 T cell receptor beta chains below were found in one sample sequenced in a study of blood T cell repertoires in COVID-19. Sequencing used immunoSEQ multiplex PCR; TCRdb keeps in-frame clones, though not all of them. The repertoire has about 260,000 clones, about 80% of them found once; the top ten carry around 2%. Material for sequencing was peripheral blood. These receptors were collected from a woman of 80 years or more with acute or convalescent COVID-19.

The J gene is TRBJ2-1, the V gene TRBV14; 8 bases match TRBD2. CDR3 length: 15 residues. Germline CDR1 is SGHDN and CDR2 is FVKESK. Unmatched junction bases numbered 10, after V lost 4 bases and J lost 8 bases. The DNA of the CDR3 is TGTGCCAGCAGCCCCCCAAGCGGGAGAGTACATGAGCAGTTCTTC. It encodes CASSPPSGRVHEQFF.

The CDR3 reads CASRTSGRPDTQYF. The CDR3 DNA follows: TGTGCCAGCAGGACTAGCGGGAGGCCAGATACGCAGTATTTT. This chain links TRBV5-6 with TRBJ2-3; 13 bases are shared with TRBD2. The CDR3 is made up of 14 amino acids. V dropped 5 bases and J dropped 4; count of bases not matched to a gene: 1. CDR1 SGHDT and CDR2 YYEEEE come from the germline V gene.

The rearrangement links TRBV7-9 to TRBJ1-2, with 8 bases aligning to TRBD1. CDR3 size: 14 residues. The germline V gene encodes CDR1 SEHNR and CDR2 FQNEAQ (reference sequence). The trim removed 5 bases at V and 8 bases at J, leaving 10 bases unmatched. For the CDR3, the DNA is TGTGCCAGCAGCCCACAGCGGACAGGGTTCGGCTACACCTTC. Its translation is CASSPQRTGFGYTF.

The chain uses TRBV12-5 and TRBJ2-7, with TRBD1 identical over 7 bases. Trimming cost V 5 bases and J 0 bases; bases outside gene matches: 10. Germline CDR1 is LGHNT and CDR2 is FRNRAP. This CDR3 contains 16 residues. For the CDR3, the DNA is TGTGCTAGTGGTCACCGTAGGGGGCGACGCTCCTACGAGCAGTACTTC. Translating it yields CASGHRRGRRSYEQYF. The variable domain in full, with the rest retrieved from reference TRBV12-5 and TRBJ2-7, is DARVTQTPRHKVTEMGQEVTMRCQPILGHNTVFWYRQTMMQGLELLAYFRNRAPLDDSGMPKDRFSAEMPDATLATLKIQPSEPRDSAVYFCASGHRRGRRSYEQYFGPGTRLTVT.

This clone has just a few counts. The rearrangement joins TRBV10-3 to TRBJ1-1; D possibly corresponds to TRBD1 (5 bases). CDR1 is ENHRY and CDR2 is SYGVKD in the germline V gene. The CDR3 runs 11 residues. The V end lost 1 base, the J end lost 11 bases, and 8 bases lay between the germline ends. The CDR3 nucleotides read TGTGCCATCAGTGAGTGGGGGGGTGCTTTCTTT. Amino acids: CAISEWGGAFF.

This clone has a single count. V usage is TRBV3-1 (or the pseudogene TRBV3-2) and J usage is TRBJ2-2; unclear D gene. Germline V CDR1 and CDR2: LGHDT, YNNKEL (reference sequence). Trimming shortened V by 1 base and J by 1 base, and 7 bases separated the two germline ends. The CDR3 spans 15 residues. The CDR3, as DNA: TGTGCCAGCAGCCAAGGTTTCAAGAACACCGGGGAGCTGTTTTTT. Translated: CASSQGFKNTGELFF.

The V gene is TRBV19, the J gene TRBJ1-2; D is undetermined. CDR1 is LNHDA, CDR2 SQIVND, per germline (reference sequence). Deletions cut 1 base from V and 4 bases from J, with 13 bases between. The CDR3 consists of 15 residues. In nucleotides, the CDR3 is TGTGCCAGTAGTATAGGGTACAGTACCGCCTATGGCTACACCTTC. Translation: CASSIGYSTAYGYTF.

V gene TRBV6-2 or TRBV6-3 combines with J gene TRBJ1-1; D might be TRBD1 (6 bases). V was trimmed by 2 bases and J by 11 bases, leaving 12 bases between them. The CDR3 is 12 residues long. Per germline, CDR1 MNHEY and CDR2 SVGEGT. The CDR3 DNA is TGTGCCAGCAGTTACAGGGGGGGTGCGGCTTTCTTT. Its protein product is CASSYRGGAAFF.

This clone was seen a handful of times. DNA for the CDR3: TGTGCCAGCAGCCGAAACAGGGGGCAACGCTATGGCTACACCTTC. Protein: CASSRNRGQRYGYTF. J is TRBJ1-2 and V is TRBV5-8; 9 bases fit TRBD1. Germline loops: CDR1 SGHTS, CDR2 YDEGEE. V lost 4 bases, J lost 4 bases, and 8 bases stayed unmatched. The CDR3 consists of 15 residues.

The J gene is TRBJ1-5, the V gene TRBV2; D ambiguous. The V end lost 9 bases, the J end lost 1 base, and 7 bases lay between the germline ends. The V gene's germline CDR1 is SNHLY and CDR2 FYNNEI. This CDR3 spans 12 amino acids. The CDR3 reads CASSLSNQPQHF. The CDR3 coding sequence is TGTGCCAGTTCTTTGAGCAATCAGCCCCAGCATTTT. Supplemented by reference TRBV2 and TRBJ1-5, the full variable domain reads EPEVTQTPSHQVTQMGQEVILRCVPISNHLYFYWYRQILGQKVEFLVSFYNNEISEKSEIFDDQFSVERPDGSNFTLKIRSTKLEDSAMYFCASSLSNQPQHFGDGTRLSIL.

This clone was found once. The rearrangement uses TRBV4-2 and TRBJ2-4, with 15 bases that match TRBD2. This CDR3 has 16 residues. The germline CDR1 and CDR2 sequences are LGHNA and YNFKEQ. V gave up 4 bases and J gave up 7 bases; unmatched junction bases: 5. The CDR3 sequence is CASSPGTSGRFNIQYF. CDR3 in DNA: TGTGCCAGCAGCCCCGGGACTAGCGGGAGGTTCAACATTCAGTACTTC.

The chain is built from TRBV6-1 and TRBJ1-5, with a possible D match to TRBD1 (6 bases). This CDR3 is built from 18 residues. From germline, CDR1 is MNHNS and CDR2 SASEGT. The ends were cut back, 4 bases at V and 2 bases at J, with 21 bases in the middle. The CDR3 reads CASSAGSQGSSGNQPQHF. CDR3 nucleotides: TGTGCCAGCAGTGCCGGAAGTCAGGGGAGCTCTGGCAATCAGCCCCAGCATTTT.

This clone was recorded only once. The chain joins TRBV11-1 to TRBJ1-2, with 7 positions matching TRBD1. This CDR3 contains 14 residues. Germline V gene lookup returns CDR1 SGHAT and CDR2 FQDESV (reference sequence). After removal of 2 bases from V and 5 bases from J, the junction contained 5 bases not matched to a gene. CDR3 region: CASSLSTGRYGYTF. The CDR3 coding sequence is TGTGCCAGCAGCTTATCGACAGGGCGGTATGGCTACACCTTC. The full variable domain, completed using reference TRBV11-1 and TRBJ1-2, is EAEVAQSPRYKITEKSQAVAFWCDPISGHATLYWYRQILGQGPELLVQFQDESVVDDSQLPKDRFSAERLKGVDSTLKIQPAELGDSAMYLCASSLSTGRYGYTFGSGTRLTVV.

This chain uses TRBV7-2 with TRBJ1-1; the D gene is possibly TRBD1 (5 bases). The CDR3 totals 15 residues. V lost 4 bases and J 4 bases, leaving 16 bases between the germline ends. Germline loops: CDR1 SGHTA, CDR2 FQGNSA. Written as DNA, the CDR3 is TGTGCCAGCAGCTGGGACGGGGGAGCGGGCACTGAAGCTTTCTTT. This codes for CASSWDGGAGTEAFF.

CDR3 loop: CASRDDRPAPLHF. CDR3 DNA: TGTGCCAGCAGAGACGACAGGCCTGCACCCCTCCACTTT. The chain links TRBV2 to TRBJ1-6; D perhaps matches TRBD1 (6 bases). Germline V CDR1 and CDR2: SNHLY, FYNNEI. This CDR3 spans 13 amino acids. V gave up 6 bases and J gave up 11 bases, with 14 bases separating them.

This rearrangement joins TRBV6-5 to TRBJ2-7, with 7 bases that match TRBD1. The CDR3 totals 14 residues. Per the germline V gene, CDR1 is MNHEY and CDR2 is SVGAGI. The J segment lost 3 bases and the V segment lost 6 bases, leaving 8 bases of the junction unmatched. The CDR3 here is CASSAGTVRYEQYF. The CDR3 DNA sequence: TGTGCCAGCAGCGCCGGGACAGTTCGCTACGAGCAGTACTTC.

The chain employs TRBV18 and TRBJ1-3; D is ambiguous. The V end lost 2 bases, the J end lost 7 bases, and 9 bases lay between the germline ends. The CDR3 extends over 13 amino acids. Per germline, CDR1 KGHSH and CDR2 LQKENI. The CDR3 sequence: CASSPGPGNTIYF. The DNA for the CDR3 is TGTGCCAGCTCACCAGGGCCCGGCAACACCATATATTTT. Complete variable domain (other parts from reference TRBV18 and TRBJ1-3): NAGVMQNPRHLVRRRGQEARLRCSPMKGHSHVYWYRQLPEEGLKFMVYLQKENIIDESGMPKERFSAEFPKEGPSILRIQQVVRGDSAAYFCASSPGPGNTIYFGEGSWLTVV.

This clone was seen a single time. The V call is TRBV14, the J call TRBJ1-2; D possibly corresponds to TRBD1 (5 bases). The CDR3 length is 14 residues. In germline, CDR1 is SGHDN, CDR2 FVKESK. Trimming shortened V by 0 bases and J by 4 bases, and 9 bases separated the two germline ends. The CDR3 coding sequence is TGTGCCAGCAGCCAAGAGTCCAGGGTCTATGGCTACACCTTC. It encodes CASSQESRVYGYTF.

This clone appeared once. The CDR3 region is CASSKWEGYQPQHF. Here the CDR3 DNA reads TGTGCCAGTAGTAAGTGGGAGGGGTATCAGCCCCAGCATTTT. The rearrangement uses TRBV19 and TRBJ1-5; possibly TRBD1 for D (5 bases). The CDR3 runs 14 residues. V lost 4 bases, J lost 5 bases, and 12 bases lay in between. Germline values: CDR1 LNHDA, CDR2 SQIVND (reference sequence).

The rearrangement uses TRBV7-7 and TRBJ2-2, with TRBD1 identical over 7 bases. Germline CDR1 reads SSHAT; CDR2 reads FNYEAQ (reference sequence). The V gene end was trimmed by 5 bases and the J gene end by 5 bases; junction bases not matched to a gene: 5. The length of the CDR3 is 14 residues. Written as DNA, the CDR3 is TGTGCCAGCAGCGTAAAACAGGGGACCGGGGAGCTGTTTTTT. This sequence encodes CASSVKQGTGELFF. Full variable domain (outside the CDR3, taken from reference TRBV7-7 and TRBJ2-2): GAGVSQSPRYKVTKRGQDVTLRCDPISSHATLYWYQQALGQGPEFLTYFNYEAQPDKSGLPSDRFSAERPEGSISTLTIQRTEQRDSAMYRCASSVKQGTGELFFGEGSRLTVL.

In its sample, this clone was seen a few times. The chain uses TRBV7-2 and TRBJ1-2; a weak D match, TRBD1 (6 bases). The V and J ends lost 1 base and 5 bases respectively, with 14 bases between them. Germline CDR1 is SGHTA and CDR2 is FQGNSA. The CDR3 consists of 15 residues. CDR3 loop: CASSLEGVPVYGYTF. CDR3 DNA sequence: TGTGCCAGCAGCTTAGAGGGGGTCCCAGTATATGGCTACACCTTC.